This T cell receptor beta chain was identified in a study of T cell responses to AZD1222 COVID-19 vaccine. The CDR3 has 14 residues. In germline, CDR1 is SGHNT, CDR2 YENEEA. With 5 bases removed from V and 2 bases from J, the gap between germline ends came to 12 bases. Some clones are missing from TCRdb's copy, which holds only in-frame ones; the method was immunoSEQ multiplex PCR. The data hold around 100,000 clones, with less than 90% observed a single time. Remarks on this clone: The target antigen is unknown.

Study-wide points: Females made up more of the donors, who were largely white British, and clonal diversity may have come out too low.

Specimen: peripheral blood, collected on day 0 of AZD1222 vaccination. This TCR came from an adult in good health. This chain uses TRBV11-3 with TRBJ1-2; tentatively, D is TRBD1 (6 bases). Written as DNA, the CDR3 is TGTGCCAGCAGCATGGGGGCAGTAAACTATGGCTACACCTTC. This gives the protein CASSMGAVNYGYTF.